This T cell receptor (beta chain) was captured by sequencing in a study of T cell repertoires in cytomegalovirus infection. Study outcomes and limitations: Within the response measured ex vivo, HLA-C-restricted CMV-specific TCR beta clonotypes were dominant.

A few counts support this clonotype. Antigen specificity is unknown. A single record per CDR3 protein comes from TCRdb applying MiXCR to the reads. The repertoire holds approximately 320,000 distinct CDR3 sequences, with 9.5% as singletons. This sequence originates from a human donor in good health (CMV status not recorded). Some clones in this sample may be carry-over from other donors' samples. Sequencing was carried out using PBMCs.

The CDR3 sequence is CAREENSPLHF. Written as DNA, the CDR3 is TGTGCCAGGGAGGAGAATTCACCCCTCCACTTT. The rearrangement joins TRBV19 to TRBJ1-6, with D hard to call. The CDR3 consists of 11 residues. Deletions cut 9 bases from V and 7 bases from J, with 7 bases between. Germline-derived CDR1 and CDR2 are LNHDA and SQIVND (reference sequence).